This TCR beta chain was found in a study of neurological immune-mediated disorders. TCRdb redid the calling of the 5' RACE reads with MiXCR, one entry per CDR3 protein. The table records approximately 74,000 distinct CDR3 sequences, around 9.9% of them present only once. This clonotype appeared a few times. The sample was PBMCs. The sequence derives from a man aged 45-65 years in good health.

The CDR3 DNA follows: TGTGCCAGCAGCTTAGTACTAGCTAGGGGGGAGACCCAGTACTTC. Its translation: CASSLVLARGETQYF. V usage is TRBV7-2 and J usage is TRBJ2-5, with D perhaps given as TRBD1 or TRBD2 (6 bases each). The CDR3 consists of 15 residues. Trimming removed 1 base from V and 5 bases from J, with 14 bases in between. The germline V gene encodes CDR1 SGHTA and CDR2 FQGNSA.